This T cell receptor (beta chain) was observed in a study of cytomegalovirus exposure and HLA in healthy donors. Study-wide results and caveats: In a later analysis, 17,000 or so TCR beta sequences were associated with HLA alleles at 0.05 false discovery rate. Confirmation was obtained in vitro that a few CMV-associated chains are specific for CMV antigens.

The CDR3 is 14 residues long. Germline V CDR1 and CDR2: MNHEY, SMNVEV (reference sequence). Deletions cut 3 bases from V and 6 bases from J, with 14 bases between. 13 Jbeta primers and 60 Vbeta primers were used for the PCR. Libraries were prepared by immunoSEQ multiplex PCR; TCRdb keeps only in-frame clonotypes and omits some of them. The data contain 99,000 or so clones, 60% to 80% of them singletons. Regarding this clone: Antigen unknown.

The rearrangement links TRBV27 to TRBJ1-2, with D possibly TRBD1 on 6 matching bases. The sample comprised PBMCs. The TCR was taken from a man aged 25-45 years in good health and CMV-seronegative. The CDR3 here is CASSFIGGDNGYTF. The CDR3 region has the DNA TGTGCCAGCAGTTTTATAGGGGGTGATAATGGCTACACCTTC.